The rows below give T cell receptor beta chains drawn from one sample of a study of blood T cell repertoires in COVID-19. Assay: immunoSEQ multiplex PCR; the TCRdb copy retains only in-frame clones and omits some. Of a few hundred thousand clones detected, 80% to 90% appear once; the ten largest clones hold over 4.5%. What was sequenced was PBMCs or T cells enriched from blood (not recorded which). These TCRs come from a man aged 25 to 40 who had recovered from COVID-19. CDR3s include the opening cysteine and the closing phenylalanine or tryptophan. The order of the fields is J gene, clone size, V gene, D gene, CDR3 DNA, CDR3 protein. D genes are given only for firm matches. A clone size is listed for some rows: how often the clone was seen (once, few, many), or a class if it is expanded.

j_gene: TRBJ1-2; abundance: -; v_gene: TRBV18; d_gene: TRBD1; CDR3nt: TGTGCCAGCTCACCACCCGGGACAGCTCCCTATGGCTACACCTTC; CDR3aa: CASSPPGTAPYGYTF
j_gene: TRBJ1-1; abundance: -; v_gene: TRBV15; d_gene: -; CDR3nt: TGTGCCACCAGCGGGTCCAGAGGCGACACTGAAGCTTTCTTT; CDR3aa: CATSGSRGDTEAFF
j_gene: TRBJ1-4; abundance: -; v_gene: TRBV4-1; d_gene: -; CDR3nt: TGCGCCAGCAGCCAAGGGCCCAGGGGAACTAATGAAAAACTGTTTTTT; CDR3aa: CASSQGPRGTNEKLFF
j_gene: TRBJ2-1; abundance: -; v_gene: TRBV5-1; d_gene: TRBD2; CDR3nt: TGCGCCAGCAGCTTGGGCCCGTTTAGCGGGGGCCGAGGGTCCTACAATGAGCAGTTCTTC; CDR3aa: CASSLGPFSGGRGSYNEQFF
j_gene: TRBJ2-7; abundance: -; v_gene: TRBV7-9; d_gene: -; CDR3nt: TGTGCCAGCAGCTCCTCTCAGGGTTCCTACGAGCAGTACTTC; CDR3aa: CASSSSQGSYEQYF
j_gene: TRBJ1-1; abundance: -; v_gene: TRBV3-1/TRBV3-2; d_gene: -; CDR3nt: TGTGCCAGCAGCCCCGGACAACCGAACACTGAAGCTTTCTTT; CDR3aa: CASSPGQPNTEAFF
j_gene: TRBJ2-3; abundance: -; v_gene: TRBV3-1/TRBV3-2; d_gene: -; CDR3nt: TGTGCCAGCAGCCAAGATAGTCGGGATACGCAGTATTTT; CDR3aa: CASSQDSRDTQYF
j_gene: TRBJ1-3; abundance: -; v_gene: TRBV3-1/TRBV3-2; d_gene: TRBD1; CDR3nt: TGTGCCAGCAGCCGGGACAGGGCCTCTGGAAACACCATATATTTT; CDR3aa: CASSRDRASGNTIYF
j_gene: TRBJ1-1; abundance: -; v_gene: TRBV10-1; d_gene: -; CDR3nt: TGCGCCAGCAGTTTGGACAGCAGCAATGAAGCTTTCTTT; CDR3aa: CASSLDSSNEAFF
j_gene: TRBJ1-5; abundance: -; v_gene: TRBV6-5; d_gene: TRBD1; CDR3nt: TGTGCCAGCAGGGACAGGTTCAGCAATCAGCCCCAGCATTTT; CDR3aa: CASRDRFSNQPQHF
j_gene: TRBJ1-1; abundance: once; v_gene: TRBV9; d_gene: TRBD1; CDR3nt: TGTGCCAGCAGCGTAGGACAGGGGGCCGTGTTTGATGAAGCTTTCTTT; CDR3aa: CASSVGQGAVFDEAFF
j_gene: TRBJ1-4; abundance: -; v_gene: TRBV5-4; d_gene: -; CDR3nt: TGTGCCAGCAGCTTGGGTCCGGGGGGGCTTGCAACTAATGAAAAACTGTTTTTT; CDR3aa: CASSLGPGGLATNEKLFF
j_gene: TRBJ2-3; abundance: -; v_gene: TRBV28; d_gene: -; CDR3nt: TGTGCCAGCAGTTTCCTCCTCCCTAGCGACCGCACAGATACGCAGTATTTT; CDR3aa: CASSFLLPSDRTDTQYF
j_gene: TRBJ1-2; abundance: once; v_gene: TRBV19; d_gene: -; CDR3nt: TGTGCCAGTAGTATAAGGAGTGGTCGGGTTGGCGGATTCTATGGCTACACCTTC; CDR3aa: CASSIRSGRVGGFYGYTF
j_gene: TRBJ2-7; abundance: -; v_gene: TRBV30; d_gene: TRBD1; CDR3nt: TGTGCCTGGAGTTACCTACTCGGACAGGGGGCTTTGAGCTCCTACGAGCAGTACTTC; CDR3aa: CAWSYLLGQGALSSYEQYF
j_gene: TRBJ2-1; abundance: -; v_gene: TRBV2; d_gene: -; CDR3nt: TGTGCCAGCATGGAGGGGTTCAACTACAATGAGCAGTTCTTC; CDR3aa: CASMEGFNYNEQFF
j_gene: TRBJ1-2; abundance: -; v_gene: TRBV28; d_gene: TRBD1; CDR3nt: TGTGCCAGCAGTCTCGGGGGACAGAACTATGGCTACACCTTC; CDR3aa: CASSLGGQNYGYTF
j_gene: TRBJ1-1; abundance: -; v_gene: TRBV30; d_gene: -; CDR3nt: TGTGCCTGGAGTTTAAACGGGTATCGAGCTTTCTTT; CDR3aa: CAWSLNGYRAFF
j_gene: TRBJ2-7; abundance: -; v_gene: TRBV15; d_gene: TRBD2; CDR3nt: TGTGCCACCAGCAGAGGGACTAGCGGGGGGGCTTACGAGCAGTACTTC; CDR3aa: CATSRGTSGGAYEQYF
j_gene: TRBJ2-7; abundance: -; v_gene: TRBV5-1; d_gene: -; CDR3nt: TGCGCCAGCAGCTCACAGGCCTACGAGCAGTACTTC; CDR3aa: CASSSQAYEQYF
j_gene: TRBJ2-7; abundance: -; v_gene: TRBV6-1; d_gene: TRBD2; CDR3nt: TGTGCCAGCAGTGAGGGACTAGTATCGGAGCAGTACTTC; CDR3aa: CASSEGLVSEQYF
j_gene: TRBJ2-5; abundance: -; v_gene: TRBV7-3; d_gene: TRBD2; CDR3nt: TGTGCCAGCAGCTCCCTAGCGGGGGGTGAGACCCAGTACTTC; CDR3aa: CASSSLAGGETQYF
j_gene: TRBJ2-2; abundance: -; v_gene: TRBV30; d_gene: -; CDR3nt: TGTGCCTGGAGACCGGCCCGGGCCCAGAGGGCCGGGGAGCTGTTTTTT; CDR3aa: CAWRPARAQRAGELFF
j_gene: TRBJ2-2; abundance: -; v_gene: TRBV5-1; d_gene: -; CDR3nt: TGCGCCAGCACCCCCCTGGGAGCGAACACCGGGGAGCTGTTTTTT; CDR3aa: CASTPLGANTGELFF
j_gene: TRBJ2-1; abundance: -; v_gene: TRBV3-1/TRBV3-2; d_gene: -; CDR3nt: TGTGCCAGCAGCCAAGGACAGAGCTCCTACAATGAGCAGTTCTTC; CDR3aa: CASSQGQSSYNEQFF
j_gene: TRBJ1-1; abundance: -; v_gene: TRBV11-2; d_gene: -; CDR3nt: TGTGCCAGCAGCGGGCGCAGGAACACTGAAGCTTTCTTT; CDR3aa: CASSGRRNTEAFF
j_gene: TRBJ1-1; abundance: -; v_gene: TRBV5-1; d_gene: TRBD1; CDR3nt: TGCGCCAGCAGCGTTGGAACCTCCGACAGGGGGCGCGGAGCTTTCTTT; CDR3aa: CASSVGTSDRGRGAFF